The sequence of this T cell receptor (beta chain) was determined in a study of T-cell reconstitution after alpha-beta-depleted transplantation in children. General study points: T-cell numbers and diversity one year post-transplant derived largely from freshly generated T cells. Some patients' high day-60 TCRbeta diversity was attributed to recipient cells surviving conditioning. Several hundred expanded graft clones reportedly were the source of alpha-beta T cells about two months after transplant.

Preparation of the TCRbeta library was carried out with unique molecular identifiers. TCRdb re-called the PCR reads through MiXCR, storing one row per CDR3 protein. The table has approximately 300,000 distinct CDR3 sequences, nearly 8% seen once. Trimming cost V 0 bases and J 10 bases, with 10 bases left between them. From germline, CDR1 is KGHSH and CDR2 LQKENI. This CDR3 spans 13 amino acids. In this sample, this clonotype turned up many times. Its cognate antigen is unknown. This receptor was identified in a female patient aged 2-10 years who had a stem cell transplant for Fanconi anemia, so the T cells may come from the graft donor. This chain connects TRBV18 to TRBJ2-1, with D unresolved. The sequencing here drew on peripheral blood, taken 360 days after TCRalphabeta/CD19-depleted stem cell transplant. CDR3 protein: CASSPPGNREQFF. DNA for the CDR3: TGTGCCAGCTCACCACCAGGGAATCGAGAGCAGTTCTTC.